A selection of T cell receptor beta chains follows, all from one sample in a study of T cells after yellow fever vaccination. TCRdb processed the 5' RACE reads anew with MiXCR; each CDR3 protein has one entry. The table shows 150,000 to 200,000 distinct CDR3 sequences, with 6.5% to 8.5% occurring only once. Specimen: CD4+ T cells sorted from PBMCs, collected roughly 5 days after the first yellow fever vaccination. These receptors were obtained from a man younger than 35 who received the YFV17D yellow fever vaccine. CDR3s include the opening cysteine and the closing phenylalanine or tryptophan. D genes are given only for firm matches. The size field is filled for only some rows; it gives once, few, many or a size class.

few,TRBJ1-2,NA,TRBV4-2,CASSQVPAGYTF,TGTGCCAGCAGCCAAGTACCGGCTGGCTACACCTTC
NA,TRBJ1-6,TRBD1,TRBV6-1,CASRRQGHNSPLHF,TGTGCCAGCAGGCGACAGGGACATAATTCACCCCTCCACTTT
many,TRBJ2-3,NA,TRBV11-3,CASSNGGARDTQYF,TGTGCCAGCAGCAATGGAGGGGCCCGGGATACGCAGTATTTT
NA,TRBJ2-3,TRBD2,TRBV20-1,CSAHNSGGATDTQYF,TGCAGTGCCCACAATAGCGGGGGGGCTACAGATACGCAGTATTTT
many,TRBJ2-1,TRBD2,TRBV12-3/TRBV12-4,CASSLRRGGLDEQFF,TGTGCCAGCAGTTTAAGGCGGGGGGGCCTAGATGAGCAGTTCTTC
many,TRBJ1-6,NA,TRBV12-3/TRBV12-4,CASSPQRDSPLHF,TGTGCCAGCAGCCCCCAAAGGGATTCACCCCTCCACTTT
NA,TRBJ1-2,NA,TRBV5-1,CASSLSGQINYGYTF,TGCGCCAGCAGCTTGTCCGGCCAGATAAACTATGGCTACACCTTC
many,TRBJ2-3,NA,TRBV6-5,CASSYSNSLPDTQYF,TGTGCCAGCAGTTACTCGAATAGTCTTCCAGATACGCAGTATTTT
many,TRBJ2-4,NA,TRBV2,CASSGDGRIQYF,TGTGCCAGCAGTGGAGACGGGCGCATTCAGTACTTC
few,TRBJ2-2,TRBD2,TRBV5-1,CASSATVGGGTGELFF,TGCGCCAGCAGCGCGACGGTCGGGGGGGGCACCGGGGAGCTGTTTTTT
many,TRBJ2-3,NA,TRBV15,CATSRPLAASTDTQYF,TGTGCCACCAGCAGGCCTTTAGCGGCTAGCACAGATACGCAGTATTTT
few,TRBJ1-2,NA,TRBV4-1,CASSPTTDTPETLYGYTF,TGCGCCAGCAGCCCTACTACCGATACACCGGAGACTCTCTATGGCTACACCTTC
many,TRBJ2-3,NA,TRBV9,CASSVESRADTQYF,TGTGCCAGCAGCGTAGAGAGCAGGGCGGATACGCAGTATTTT
many,TRBJ2-3,NA,TRBV5-1,CASSPLTSFGSDTQYF,TGCGCCAGCAGCCCCTTAACTAGCTTCGGCTCAGATACGCAGTATTTT
NA,TRBJ1-1,NA,TRBV6-6,CASSLRSEGAFF,TGTGCCAGCAGTCTGCGCTCCGAGGGAGCTTTCTTT
many,TRBJ1-2,TRBD1,TRBV28,CASRPGQTYGYTF,TGTGCCAGCAGGCCGGGACAGACCTATGGCTACACCTTC
few,TRBJ1-2,TRBD1,TRBV29-1,CSSDRGDYGYTF,TGCAGCTCGGACAGGGGAGACTATGGCTACACCTTC
many,TRBJ2-2,NA,TRBV20-1,CSASKQGGTGELFF,TGCAGTGCTAGTAAACAGGGTGGCACCGGGGAGCTGTTTTTT
many,TRBJ1-6,TRBD1,TRBV24-1,CAGYRDSRYNSPLHF,TGTGCCGGATACCGGGACAGCCGCTATAATTCACCCCTCCACTTT
many,TRBJ2-2,TRBD1,TRBV5-1,CASSAQGATGELFF,TGCGCCAGCAGCGCTCAGGGGGCCACCGGGGAGCTGTTTTTT
many,TRBJ2-3,NA,TRBV11-2,CASSTRTTDTQYF,TGTGCCAGCAGCACCCGGACAACAGATACGCAGTATTTT
many,TRBJ2-3,TRBD2,TRBV20-1,CSARGLAGAVTDTQYF,TGCAGTGCTAGAGGGCTAGCGGGGGCTGTCACAGATACGCAGTATTTT
few,TRBJ1-2,NA,TRBV19,CASRHLGLYGYTF,TGTGCCAGCCGACACCTGGGGCTCTATGGCTACACCTTC
many,TRBJ2-1,NA,TRBV5-1,CASSLALGARFF,TGCGCCAGCAGCTTGGCCTTGGGGGCCCGGTTCTTC
NA,TRBJ2-6,NA,TRBV20-1,CSWGQGPGANVLTF,TGCAGTTGGGGCCAGGGTCCTGGGGCCAACGTCCTGACTTTC
many,TRBJ2-1,TRBD1,TRBV5-1,CASSLQTGGHEQFF,TGCGCCAGCAGCTTGCAGACAGGGGGCCATGAGCAGTTCTTC
NA,TRBJ2-4,NA,TRBV21-1,CASRRQGARMANNIHYF,TGTGCTAGCAGGAGACAGGGGGCGCGTATGGCCAACAACATTCACTACTTC
many,TRBJ2-2,TRBD1,TRBV6-5,CASSYVPRGLVTGELFF,TGTGCCAGCAGTTATGTCCCCAGGGGGCTAGTCACCGGGGAGCTGTTTTTT
many,TRBJ2-1,NA,TRBV21-1,CASSTVALAGRYNEQFF,TGTGCCAGCAGCACGGTCGCTTTGGCAGGGCGGTACAATGAGCAGTTCTTC
NA,TRBJ2-5,TRBD1,TRBV15,CATSRGGQVLRETQYF,TGTGCCACCAGCAGAGGGGGACAGGTTCTGAGGGAGACCCAGTACTTC
many,TRBJ2-7,NA,TRBV6-5,CASSSQSDEQYF,TGTGCCAGCAGTTCTCAGTCTGACGAGCAGTACTTC
NA,TRBJ2-5,NA,TRBV4-3,CVCRQQRSPHQETQYF,TGCGTCTGCAGGCAGCAGAGGAGCCCACATCAAGAGACCCAGTACTTC
many,TRBJ2-6,TRBD2,TRBV28,CAGRLAGHNSGANVLTF,TGTGCCGGACGCTTAGCGGGCCATAACTCTGGGGCCAACGTCCTGACTTTC
few,TRBJ1-5,NA,TRBV7-2,CASTQAGGGQPQHF,TGTGCCAGCACCCAAGCCGGGGGCGGTCAGCCCCAGCATTTT
many,TRBJ2-1,TRBD2,TRBV11-3,CASSYSGGPLFF,TGTGCCAGCAGCTACTCGGGGGGGCCTCTGTTCTTC
few,TRBJ2-6,TRBD1,TRBV9,CASSVGGTGFAGANVLTF,TGTGCCAGCAGCGTAGGGGGGACAGGGTTCGCTGGGGCCAACGTCCTGACTTTC
NA,TRBJ1-1,NA,TRBV11-2,CASSLGARSVAEAFF,TGTGCCAGCAGCTTAGGCGCGCGGTCAGTCGCTGAAGCTTTCTTT
few,TRBJ1-6,NA,TRBV7-3,CASSDQGGPLHF,TGTGCCAGCAGCGACCAGGGTGGGCCCCTCCACTTT
NA,TRBJ2-5,TRBD2,TRBV25-1,CASSVGTSGGTPLWGETQYF,TGTGCCAGTAGCGTTGGGACTAGCGGGGGGACCCCCTTGTGGGGAGAGACCCAGTACTTC
many,TRBJ1-1,NA,TRBV7-9,CASSLAGRGHTEAFF,TGTGCCAGCAGCCTAGCGGGCAGGGGTCACACTGAAGCTTTCTTT
NA,TRBJ2-7,NA,TRBV4-3,CASSQKRTYSYEQYF,TGCGCCAGCAGCCAGAAACGGACATACTCCTACGAGCAGTACTTC
many,TRBJ1-5,TRBD1,TRBV9,CASSAETGPQPQHF,TGTGCCAGCAGCGCCGAGACAGGGCCTCAGCCCCAGCATTTT
many,TRBJ2-7,NA,TRBV5-1,CASSSTGSAEQYF,TGCGCCAGCAGCAGTACAGGGTCCGCCGAGCAGTACTTC
many,TRBJ1-5,NA,TRBV12-3/TRBV12-4,CASSTIHNQPQHF,TGTGCCAGCAGTACGATACACAATCAGCCCCAGCATTTT
few,TRBJ2-2,TRBD1,TRBV7-9,CASSLVRDSLNTGELFF,TGTGCCAGCAGCTTGGTCCGGGACAGCCTCAACACCGGGGAGCTGTTTTTT
few,TRBJ1-1,TRBD1,TRBV5-1,CASKGQGTNTEAFF,TGCGCCAGCAAGGGACAGGGAACGAACACTGAAGCTTTCTTT
many,TRBJ2-3,NA,TRBV28,CASSAHTPLETDTQYF,TGTGCCAGCAGCGCTCATACCCCTTTGGAGACAGATACGCAGTATTTT
many,TRBJ1-2,NA,TRBV11-2,CASSLDRVPREIYGYTF,TGTGCCAGCAGCTTAGACCGGGTTCCACGGGAAATCTATGGCTACACCTTC
few,TRBJ1-5,TRBD1,TRBV12-3/TRBV12-4,CASSVQGQSNQPQHF,TGTGCCAGCAGTGTACAGGGACAGAGCAATCAGCCCCAGCATTTT
NA,TRBJ2-6,NA,TRBV5-1,CASSLLQSGANVLTF,TGCGCCAGCAGCTTGTTGCAGTCTGGGGCCAACGTCCTGACTTTC
NA,TRBJ2-3,NA,TRBV20-1,CSARDSGGGADTQYF,TGCAGTGCTAGAGATTCTGGGGGGGGCGCAGATACGCAGTATTTT
NA,TRBJ1-2,NA,TRBV6-2/TRBV6-3,CASRKTDYYGYTF,TGTGCCAGCAGAAAAACAGATTACTATGGCTACACCTTC
few,TRBJ1-1,NA,TRBV20-1,CSASTTITNTEAFF,TGCAGTGCTAGTACCACAATAACTAACACTGAAGCTTTCTTT
many,TRBJ2-1,TRBD2,TRBV10-3,CAISETTSGGINEQFF,TGTGCCATCAGTGAGACGACTAGCGGGGGGATCAATGAGCAGTTCTTC
few,TRBJ2-7,TRBD1,TRBV10-3,CAIRDRSHYEQYF,TGTGCCATCCGGGACAGGAGTCACTACGAGCAGTACTTC
NA,TRBJ1-5,NA,TRBV24-1,CATNSKGQPQHF,TGTGCCACCAATAGTAAAGGACAGCCCCAGCATTTT
many,TRBJ1-1,NA,TRBV6-5,CASSYWSMNTEAFF,TGTGCCAGCAGTTACTGGTCTATGAACACTGAAGCTTTCTTT
few,TRBJ2-1,TRBD1,TRBV28,CASSHDQGAADNEQFF,TGTGCCAGCAGCCACGACCAGGGGGCAGCGGACAATGAGCAGTTCTTC
NA,TRBJ1-5,TRBD1,TRBV5-6,CASSLYVGRGERPQHF,TGTGCCAGCAGCTTGTATGTAGGCAGGGGGGAACGGCCCCAGCATTTT
few,TRBJ1-5,TRBD1,TRBV18,CASSLGQVRNQPQHF,TGTGCCAGCTCACTCGGACAGGTTCGCAATCAGCCCCAGCATTTT